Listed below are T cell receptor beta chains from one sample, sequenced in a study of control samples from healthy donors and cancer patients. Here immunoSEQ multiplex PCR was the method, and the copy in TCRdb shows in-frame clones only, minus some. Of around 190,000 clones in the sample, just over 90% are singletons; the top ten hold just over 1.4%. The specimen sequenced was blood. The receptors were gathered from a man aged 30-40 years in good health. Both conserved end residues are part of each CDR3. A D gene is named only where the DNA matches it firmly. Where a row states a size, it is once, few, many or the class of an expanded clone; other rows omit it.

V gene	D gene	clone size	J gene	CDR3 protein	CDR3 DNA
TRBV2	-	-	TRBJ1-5	CASSNTRDKVSNQPQHF	TGTGCCAGCAGTAATACCCGGGACAAGGTAAGCAATCAGCCCCAGCATTTT
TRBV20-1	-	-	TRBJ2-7	CSARGPYEQYF	TGCAGTGCTAGAGGCCCCTACGAGCAGTACTTC
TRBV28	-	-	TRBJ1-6	CASSFWNSPLHF	TGTGCCAGCAGTTTTTGGAATTCACCCCTCCACTTT
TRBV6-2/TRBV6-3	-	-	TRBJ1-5	CASSSRENQPQHF	TGTGCCAGCAGTTCTCGGGAGAATCAGCCCCAGCATTTT
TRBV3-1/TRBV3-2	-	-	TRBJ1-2	CASSQRQINYGYTF	TGTGCCAGCAGCCAACGGCAGATAAACTATGGCTACACCTTC
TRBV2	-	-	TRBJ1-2	CAGGMGSTNYGYTF	TGTGCCGGAGGGATGGGCTCAACTAACTATGGCTACACCTTC
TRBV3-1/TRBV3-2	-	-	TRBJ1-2	CASSQVTGISSSYTF	TGTGCCAGCAGCCAAGTTACAGGGATCAGTAGTAGCTACACCTTC
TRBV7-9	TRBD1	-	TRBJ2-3	CASRHAPGQGSTDTQYF	TGTGCCAGCAGACACGCCCCGGGACAGGGTAGCACAGATACGCAGTATTTT
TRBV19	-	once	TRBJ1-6	CASKKTEAGGSPLHF	TGTGCCAGTAAAAAGACAGAAGCCGGAGGTTCACCCCTCCACTTT
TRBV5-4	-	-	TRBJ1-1	CASSMDQDTEAFF	TGTGCCAGCAGCATGGATCAGGACACTGAAGCTTTCTTT
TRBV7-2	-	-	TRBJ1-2	CASTPVAGLNYGYTF	TGTGCCAGCACCCCGGTTGCAGGACTTAACTATGGCTACACCTTC
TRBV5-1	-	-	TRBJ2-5	CATRRDQETQYF	TGCGCCACCCGGCGGGATCAAGAGACCCAGTACTTC
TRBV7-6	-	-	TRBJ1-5	CASSPLGGLGSNQPQHF	TGTGCCAGCAGCCCGCTAGGGGGGCTCGGTAGCAATCAGCCCCAGCATTTT
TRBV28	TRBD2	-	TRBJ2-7	CASSPSGNHYEQYF	TGTGCCAGCAGCCCTAGCGGGAACCACTACGAGCAGTACTTC
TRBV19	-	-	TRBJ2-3	CASSIGRVDTQYF	TGTGCCAGTAGTATCGGCAGGGTGGATACGCAGTATTTT
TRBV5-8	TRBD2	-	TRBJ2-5	CASSSGTSGQETQYF	TGTGCCAGCAGCTCCGGCACTAGCGGGCAAGAGACCCAGTACTTC
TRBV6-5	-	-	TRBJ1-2	CASSHSGVIYGYTF	TGTGCCAGCAGCCACTCAGGGGTTATCTATGGCTACACCTTC